The rows below give T cell receptor beta chains drawn from one sample of a study of blood T cell repertoires in COVID-19. Here immunoSEQ multiplex PCR was the method, and the copy in TCRdb shows in-frame clones only, minus some. There are some 340,000 clones in the sample; 85% to 95% occur only once, and 3% to 5% lies in the top ten. Sequencing used PBMCs or T cells enriched from blood (not recorded which). These receptors were taken from a woman aged 25 to 45 who had been exposed to COVID-19. Both conserved end residues are part of each CDR3. The order of the fields is V gene, D gene, clone size, J gene, CDR3 protein, CDR3 DNA. The D gene is left open where the match is weak. The size entry is marked missing in some rows and otherwise reads once, few, many or a size class.

>TRBV5-8|NA|NA|TRBJ1-2
CASSYQGVSHYGYTF
TGTGCCAGCAGCTACCAGGGCGTTAGTCACTATGGCTACACCTTC
>TRBV7-2|TRBD2|NA|TRBJ2-2
CASSPVVAGGSGELFF
TGTGCCAGCAGTCCCGTGGTAGCGGGGGGTTCCGGGGAGCTGTTTTTT
>TRBV7-8|TRBD1|NA|TRBJ1-5
CASSYSGGGQPQHF
TGTGCCAGCAGCTATTCAGGGGGTGGACAGCCCCAGCATTTT
>TRBV9|TRBD1|NA|TRBJ1-3
CASSVTGGNSGNTIYF
TGTGCCAGCAGCGTTACAGGGGGCAACTCTGGAAACACCATATATTTT
>TRBV10-3|NA|NA|TRBJ2-3
CAIRPGLNTDTQYF
TGTGCCATCAGGCCGGGACTGAACACAGATACGCAGTATTTT
>TRBV6-5|NA|NA|TRBJ2-7
CASRGRGSFYEQYF
TGTGCCAGCAGGGGGCGCGGATCGTTCTACGAGCAGTACTTC
>TRBV5-5|NA|few|TRBJ1-2
CASSTKEGVPYGYTF
TGTGCCAGCAGTACCAAGGAGGGCGTTCCCTATGGCTACACCTTC
>TRBV18|TRBD1|NA|TRBJ2-6
CASSPLGTGNSGANVLTF
TGTGCCAGCTCACCACTAGGGACAGGGAACTCTGGGGCCAACGTCCTGACTTTC
>TRBV14|NA|NA|TRBJ2-3
CASSLSLTDTQYF
TGTGCCAGCAGCCTTTCCCTCACAGATACGCAGTATTTT
>TRBV19|NA|NA|TRBJ1-2
CASIGRQGVNYGYTF
TGTGCCAGTATTGGCCGGCAGGGCGTTAACTATGGCTACACCTTC
>TRBV19|TRBD1|NA|TRBJ1-2
CASSTRQGNYGYTF
TGTGCCAGTAGTACCAGACAGGGCAACTATGGCTACACCTTC
>TRBV12-3/TRBV12-4|NA|NA|TRBJ1-1
CASSKDGGREAFF
TGTGCCAGCAGCAAGGACGGAGGTAGGGAAGCTTTCTTT
>TRBV7-2|NA|once|TRBJ1-6
CASSWRGSNSPLHF
TGTGCCAGCAGCTGGCGGGGGTCTAATTCACCCCTCCACTTT
>TRBV7-2|NA|NA|TRBJ1-5
CASSLDSFNQPQHF
TGTGCCAGCAGCTTAGACAGTTTCAATCAGCCCCAGCATTTT
>TRBV29-1|NA|once|TRBJ1-1
CSVTRAGESAFF
TGCAGCGTTACAAGGGCAGGGGAGTCAGCTTTCTTT
>TRBV2|TRBD1|NA|TRBJ2-7
CASSQNRDSPYEQYF
TGTGCCAGCAGCCAAAACCGGGACAGCCCCTACGAGCAGTACTTC
>TRBV5-1|NA|NA|TRBJ2-7
CASSFEGWAYEQYF
TGCGCCAGCAGCTTTGAGGGATGGGCCTACGAGCAGTACTTC
>TRBV7-2|NA|NA|TRBJ2-7
CASSYGTVIYEQYF
TGTGCCAGCAGCTACGGCACAGTGATCTACGAGCAGTACTTC
>TRBV4-1|NA|NA|TRBJ1-3
CASSQEIGQRYF
TGCGCCAGCAGCCAAGAAATCGGACAGAGATATTTT
>TRBV7-8|NA|NA|TRBJ1-2
CASSSTRGGRAMAYTF
TGTGCCAGCAGTTCCACCAGAGGGGGGAGGGCTATGGCTTACACCTTC
>TRBV19|NA|NA|TRBJ1-2
CATAGGASYGYTF
TGTGCCACGGCGGGGGGCGCTAGCTATGGCTACACCTTC
>TRBV6-5|NA|NA|TRBJ1-6
CASSLDRTSPLHF
TGTGCCAGCAGCTTGGACAGAACCTCACCCCTCCACTTT
>TRBV5-5|TRBD2|NA|TRBJ2-2
CASSNSGGPTGELFF
TGTGCCAGCAGCAATAGCGGGGGACCTACCGGGGAGCTGTTTTTT
>TRBV19|TRBD1|NA|TRBJ2-5
CASSIGGRGRGETQYF
TGTGCCAGTAGTATCGGGGGCAGGGGGCGAGGGGAGACCCAGTACTTC
>TRBV4-3|TRBD1|few|TRBJ2-2
CASSRLTGGTGELFF
TGCGCCAGCAGCCGGCTGACAGGGGGCACCGGGGAGCTGTTTTTT
>TRBV5-5|TRBD1|once|TRBJ1-2
CASSGSQGAYGYTF
TGTGCCAGCAGCGGGTCCCAGGGGGCCTATGGCTACACCTTC
>TRBV15|TRBD1|NA|TRBJ1-2
CATSRHDRAATGYTF
TGTGCCACCAGCAGACATGACAGGGCTGCGACCGGCTACACCTTC
>TRBV2|NA|few|TRBJ1-1
CASRSNTEAFF
TGTGCCAGCAGGTCTAACACTGAAGCTTTCTTT
>TRBV19|NA|NA|TRBJ1-5
CATAPGVGNQPQHF
TGTGCCACCGCCCCAGGGGTGGGCAATCAGCCCCAGCATTTT
>TRBV5-4|TRBD1|NA|TRBJ2-7
CASTPGTASYEQYF
TGTGCCAGCACCCCCGGGACAGCCTCCTACGAGCAGTACTTC
>TRBV7-9|TRBD2|few|TRBJ2-7
CASSRSGGKDEQYF
TGTGCCAGCAGCCGGAGCGGGGGGAAAGACGAGCAGTACTTC
>TRBV6-2/TRBV6-3|TRBD1|NA|TRBJ1-2
CASSHPDRGVGYTF
TGTGCCAGCAGTCACCCGGACAGGGGGGTTGGCTACACCTTC
>TRBV7-9|NA|once|TRBJ1-4
CASSFQGEKLFF
TGTGCCAGCAGTTTCCAGGGTGAAAAACTGTTTTTT